This T cell receptor (beta chain) was retrieved from a study of OX40 agonist ivuxolimab in advanced cancers. With respect to the entire study: Ivuxolimab was an agonistic, fully human IgG2 monoclonal antibody directed against OX40 (CD134), a costimulatory receptor. Partial responses occurred in three dose-escalation patients: two with cutaneous melanoma and one with hepatocellular carcinoma. The monotherapy dose-escalation portion (N of about 57 patients) of the phase I ivuxolimab trial is reported in the paper. Prior anti-PD-1, anti-PD-L1 or anti-CTLA-4 therapy was permitted, and 40% to 50% of dose-escalation patients had received checkpoint inhibitors. In the dose-escalation cohort, more than 75% of patients were male, and the mean age was approximately 60 years, with a range of about 23 to 90. Of the roughly 51 patients in dose escalation, about 20 had hepatocellular carcinoma, approximately 15 had melanoma, 9 had renal cell carcinoma and 9 had head and neck cancer. Intravenous ivuxolimab was administered to patients every 2 weeks at six dose levels: 0.01, 0.1, 0.3, 1.5, 3 and 10 mg/kg. Peripheral TCRbeta sequencing was intended to test whether TCR sequence diversity was altered and clonal T-cell expansion was caused by ivuxolimab. Study-wide findings and limitations: Low levels of normalized T-cell clonal expansion were also seen in some patients who did not respond. At doses of 0.1 to 3.0 mg/kg, clonal expansion of both CD4+ and CD8+ blood T cells was observed from baseline to week 6. Antigen specificity was not determined for the clonally expanded peripheral T cells. In the 0.1-3.0 mg/kg groups, partial responders were among the patients with the lowest normalized peripheral clonal expansion, particularly in CD8+ T cells. After ivuxolimab, expanded clones were on average more numerous among CD8+ T cells than among CD4+ T cells.

With regard to this clone: The clone's antigen remains unknown. Base qualities are not at hand, and no much larger clone is one base apart.

The trial excluded patients who had a history of autoimmune disease or who were on systemic immunosuppression. Peripheral blood for TCR sequencing was collected from all dose cohorts at baseline, on cycle 4 day 1, and on cycle 7 day 1. The samples were taken from a phase I, first-in-human, multicenter, open-label dose-escalation trial of ivuxolimab. Adults with locally advanced or metastatic head and neck squamous cell, hepatocellular, melanoma or renal cell carcinoma were enrolled in the trial. Before TCR sequencing, CD4+ T cells and CD8+ T cells were sorted from peripheral blood as separate populations. Genomic DNA was isolated from the sorted cells so that the TCRbeta CDR3 region could be sequenced. The immunoSEQ Assay was used to sequence the TCRbeta CDR3 regions. Entries here come from immuneACCESS through TCRdb and include only in-frame sequences with V and J called. Some clones fail to appear in such tables; in the studies checked, an unresolved V gene covers under half of the shortfall, and the cause of the remainder is unknown. Across this sample there are under 80,000 clones, with about 85% seen only once. The ten biggest clones cover approximately 8% of the sample.

Per the germline V gene, SGHRS is the CDR1 and YFSETQ is the CDR2. V and J are truncated by 0 bases and 2 bases respectively, leaving an intervening sequence of 15 bases. From the cysteine through the phenylalanine, the CDR3 covers 17 amino acids. The DNA shown is the 51-base CDR3, in frame from base 1. This TCR derives from an adult with an advanced solid tumor such as melanoma, head and neck, liver or kidney cancer. The sequencing used CD4+ or CD8+ T cells sorted from blood, collected in a trial of the OX40 agonist ivuxolimab. This receptor chain uses TRBV5-1 and TRBJ2-4, with the D gene too uncertain to name. The CDR3: CASSLGDPDGTKNIQYF. The DNA sequence reads TGCGCCAGCAGCTTGGGCGACCCGGATGGTACCAAAAACATTCAGTACTTC. Outside the CDR3, residues come from the reference TRBV5-1 and TRBJ2-4 proteins, so the full variable domain is: KAGVTQTPRYLIKTRGQQVTLSCSPISGHRSVSWYQQTPGQGLQFLFEYFSETQRNKGNFPGRFSGRQFSNSRSEMNVSTLELGDSALYLCASSLGDPDGTKNIQYFGAGTRLSVL.